The entry below gives a single T cell receptor beta chain sequence along with its context. Antigen specificity is unknown. The source of the sample is a study of T cells in Graves' hyperthyroidism and ophthalmopathy. After removal of 4 bases from V and 5 bases from J, the junction contained 11 bases not matched to a gene. This CDR3 region has 16 residues. The germline gives CDR1 SEHNR, CDR2 FQNEAQ (reference sequence). Amplification targeted TCR beta CDR3 regions from RNA transcripts. The HTBI set primed first-round TCR CDR3 RT-PCR. TCRdb analysed the multiplex PCR reads with MiXCR anew, one entry per CDR3 protein. The top ten clones hold 27% of a sample with roughly 96,000 distinct CDR3 sequences, 51% of them seen once. Diagnosis rested on symptoms, serum thyroxine and TRAb, thyroid ultrasound, and orbital computed tomography. Broader study findings: Most clonotypes expanded in the thyroid (above 0.001) were also present in blood.

V usage is TRBV7-9 and J usage is TRBJ2-5; 9 bases align to TRBD2. The sequencing sample was made of blood. The source is a woman aged 40 to 49 with Graves' hyperthyroidism. The CDR3 bases are TGTGCCAGCAGCTCCGGACTAGCGCAATTCCACGAGACCCAGTACTTC. It codes for CASSSGLAQFHETQYF.